Each of the 8 T cell receptor beta chains below was sequenced from the same sample in a study of T cell changes during pregnancy in multiple sclerosis (dated by TCRdb to the late 2010s). The method behind the library was the immunoSEQ multiplex PCR assay. TCRdb obtained this table from immuneACCESS and retained in-frame rearrangements with V and J assigned. These tables miss some clones; where compared with another copy, unresolved V genes account for less than half of the shortfall, and the remainder is unexplained. Within this sample are approximately 61,000 clones, with 75% to 95% of them counted one time only. The ten largest clonotypes hold 3.6% of the sample. The input for sequencing was peripheral blood, taken after pregnancy. These TCRs come from a female donor in good health, enrolled as a control in a pregnancy study.

The J gene is TRBJ2-4, the V gene TRBV6-1; 7 bases align to TRBD1. The CDR3 length is 14 residues. The V gene end was trimmed by 4 bases and the J gene end by 7 bases; junction bases not matched to a gene: 7. Germline V gene lookup returns CDR1 MNHNS and CDR2 SASEGT. DNA of the CDR3: TGTGCCAGCAGTGCTAATTCACAGGGGAACATTCAGTACTTC. It is translated as CASSANSQGNIQYF.

The chain carries TRBV18 and TRBJ1-5; no clear D gene. Germline assignment: CDR1 KGHSH and CDR2 LQKENI. Trimming stripped 5 bases from V and 10 bases from J, with 12 bases between. CDR3 size: 12 residues. In DNA form, the CDR3 reads TGTGCCAGCTCATCACAAGAGGGACCCCAGCATTTT. The encoded protein is CASSSQEGPQHF.

The chain recombines TRBV12-5 with TRBJ2-5, with TRBD1 matching over 7 bases. CDR3 length: 14 amino acids. The germline V gene has CDR1 LGHNT and CDR2 FRNRAP. The J segment lost 5 bases and the V segment lost 6 bases, leaving 9 bases of the junction unmatched. Written as DNA, the CDR3 is TGTGCTAGTGGCCCCGGACAGGCAGGGGAGACCCAGTACTTC. It encodes CASGPGQAGETQYF.

The chain is built from TRBV11-1 and TRBJ2-2; D is unresolved. Germline-derived CDR1 and CDR2 are SGHAT and FQDESV (reference sequence). V lost 7 bases and J lost 4, with 10 bases in between. The CDR3 has 13 residues. The CDR3 nucleotides are TGTGCCAGCACTAGAGTAGGCACCGGGGAGCTGTTTTTT. It yields the protein CASTRVGTGELFF.

The chain joins TRBV6-6 to TRBJ1-2; no definite D call. CDR1 and CDR2 (germline): MNHNY, SVGAGI (reference sequence). This CDR3 is built from 14 residues. V was shortened by 2 bases and J by 4 bases, with 11 bases between the two germline ends. The DNA of the CDR3 is TGTGCCAGCAGTTACGCTGCGTCACCCTATGGCTACACCTTC. Translating gives CASSYAASPYGYTF.

This clone has a single count. The chain couples TRBV4-1 to TRBJ1-1, with D perhaps TRBD1 (6 bases). This CDR3 is built from 17 residues. Germline values: CDR1 MGHRA, CDR2 YSYEKL. V was pared by 1 base and J by 0 bases, with 15 bases between. CDR3 nucleotide sequence: TGCGCCAGCAGCCAAGGAGGGGGAGAACAGTTGAACACTGAAGCTTTCTTT. This codes for CASSQGGGEQLNTEAFF.

CDR3 loop: CASSWGPNYEQYF. The DNA of the CDR3 is TGTGCCAGCAGTTGGGGCCCTAACTACGAGCAGTACTTC. The chain links TRBV6-5 to TRBJ2-7, with TRBD1 as a possible D gene (5 bases). Germline CDR1 reads MNHEY; CDR2 reads SVGAGI. The CDR3 has 13 residues. V lost 4 bases to trimming and J lost 3 bases, with 10 bases between them.

This clone was counted only a few times. V usage is TRBV7-2 and J usage is TRBJ2-1; D is undetermined. V was clipped by 3 bases and J by 7 bases, with 7 bases between them. Germline CDR1 is SGHTA and CDR2 is FQGNSA. This CDR3 is built from 12 residues. The CDR3 bases are TGTGCCAGCAGCTTCCGAGGAAATGAGCAGTTCTTC. This encodes CASSFRGNEQFF.